Shown below are 26 T cell receptor beta chains from a single sample sequenced in a study of human T cells and chemical hapten exposure. Indicated time point: patch test 2, 6 weeks after DPC sensitization. Regarding treatment: therapeutic diphenylcyclopropenone sensitization with weekly scalp DPC. TCRdb ran MiXCR on the RACE reads and lists one entry per CDR3 protein. The data contain some 350,000 distinct CDR3 sequences, just under 6.5% of them singletons. The material sequenced was whole blood, taken in connection with sensitization to the hapten diphenylcyclopropenone (DPC). The receptor source for this set is a young woman with alopecia areata. Some clones in this sample may be carry-over from other donors' samples.

This clonotype was picked up a small number of times. The genes are TRBV12-3 or TRBV12-4 and TRBJ1-1, with 8 bases fitting TRBD1. The CDR3 extends over 15 amino acids. V gave up 5 bases and J gave up 5 bases; unmatched junction bases: 10. DNA for the CDR3: TGTGCCAGCAGTACGTGGACAGGGCGTAGGACTGAAGCTTTCTTT. Translating gives CASSTWTGRRTEAFF.

This clonotype was recorded at least ten times. The chain is built from TRBV7-6 and TRBJ2-7; the match to TRBD2 covers 9 bases. Germline V CDR1 and CDR2: SGHVS, FNYEAQ. Trimming at V came to 5 bases and at J to 6 bases, leaving 11 bases not matched to a gene. The CDR3 contains 15 residues. The CDR3 loop reads CASSRNLGTSLEQYF. The CDR3 bases are TGTGCCAGCAGCCGAAACCTGGGGACTAGCCTCGAGCAGTACTTC. Drawing the rest from reference TRBV7-6 and TRBJ2-7, the complete variable domain is GAGVSQSPRYKVTKRGQDVALRCDPISGHVSLYWYRQALGQGPEFLTYFNYEAQQDKSGLPNDRFSAERPEGSISTLTIQRTEQRDSAMYRCASSRNLGTSLEQYFGPGTRLTVT.

This clonotype was seen repeatedly, ten times or more. This sequence joins TRBV3-1 and TRBJ1-2; D ambiguous. Germline V gene data show CDR1 as LGHDT and CDR2 as YNNKEL (reference sequence). V was shortened by 0 bases and J by 2 bases, with 7 bases between the two germline ends. This CDR3 contains 14 residues. CDR3 residues: CASSQDDGNYGYTF. The DNA of the CDR3 is TGTGCCAGCAGCCAAGATGACGGGAACTATGGCTACACCTTC.

This clonotype has a count of ten or more. The CDR3 nucleotides read TGTGCCAGCAGCTTAGACAGGGGCGTCAATGAGCAGTTCTTC. Translating it yields CASSLDRGVNEQFF. The chain employs TRBV11-2 and TRBJ2-1; TRBD1 might be the D (6 bases). The CDR3 runs to 14 residues. Germline V CDR1 and CDR2: SGHAT, FQNNGV. V lost 0 bases to trimming and J lost 6 bases, with 9 bases between them.

The chain combines TRBV24-1 with TRBJ2-6; D might be TRBD1 or TRBD2, each matching 5 bases. The CDR3 is 18 residues long. The ends were cut back, 5 bases at V and 2 bases at J, with 18 bases in the middle. CDR1 and CDR2 (germline): KGHDR, SFDVKD. The CDR3 DNA sequence: TGTGCCACCAGTGGTTTCCGAGGGCAGGGTACTGGGGCCAACGTCCTGACTTTC. Its translation: CATSGFRGQGTGANVLTF.

This clonotype was recorded at least ten times. This sequence joins TRBV6-1 and TRBJ1-2; TRBD1 aligns across 7 bases. V lost 3 bases, J lost 6 bases, and 4 bases stayed unmatched. Germline CDR1 is MNHNS and CDR2 is SASEGT. The CDR3 contains 13 residues. The CDR3 reads CASSEDRRNGYTF. The DNA of the CDR3 is TGTGCCAGCAGTGAGGACAGGAGGAATGGCTACACCTTC.

This clonotype appeared a few times. The chain recombines TRBV20-1 with TRBJ1-2, with 8 bases matching TRBD1. The V gene end was trimmed by 4 bases and the J gene end by 0 bases; junction bases not matched to a gene: 10. Germline lookup yields CDR1 DFQATT and CDR2 SNEGSKA (reference sequence). CDR3 length: 16 residues. The CDR3 bases are TGCAGTGCTACTTCCGGGACAGGCGCTTCTAACTATGGCTACACCTTC. Encoded protein: CSATSGTGASNYGYTF.

In DNA, the CDR3 is TGTGCCAGCAGCCGGGGGATGAGCAATCAGCCCCAGCATTTT. The encoded protein is CASSRGMSNQPQHF. This rearrangement joins TRBV28 to TRBJ1-5, with a possible D match to TRBD1 (5 bases). This CDR3 contains 14 residues. Trimming left V 6 bases short and J 1 base short, with 10 bases between. Germline CDR1 is MDHEN and CDR2 is SYDVKM.

This clonotype was counted many times. This rearrangement joins TRBV15 to TRBJ2-7; TRBD1 aligns across 8 bases. CDR3 length: 14 residues. Unmatched junction bases numbered 8, after V lost 4 bases and J lost 6 bases. From germline, CDR1 is LNHNV and CDR2 YYDKDF (reference sequence). The CDR3 coding sequence is TGTGCCACCAGCATCGACAGGGGACGGCGCGAGCAGTACTTC. As protein: CATSIDRGRREQYF. Drawing the rest from reference TRBV15 and TRBJ2-7, the complete variable domain is DAMVIQNPRYQVTQFGKPVTLSCSQTLNHNVMYWYQQKSSQAPKLLFHYYDKDFNNEADTPDNFQSRRPNTSFCFLDIRSPGLGDTAMYLCATSIDRGRREQYFGPGTRLTVT.

Ten or more counts support this clonotype. The chain has TRBV20-1 and TRBJ1-2; D unclear. V dropped 5 bases and J dropped 4 bases, with 17 bases sitting between them. The CDR3 is 14 residues long. Germline lookup yields CDR1 DFQATT and CDR2 SNEGSKA (reference sequence). CDR3 in DNA: TGCAGTGCTGGCGGCTTACTTCGGGGCTATGGCTACACCTTC. Amino acids: CSAGGLLRGYGYTF.

The chain combines TRBV20-1 with TRBJ1-5; TRBD1 might be the D (6 bases). Germline values: CDR1 DFQATT, CDR2 SNEGSKA (reference sequence). V was shortened by 3 bases and J by 1 base, with 10 bases between the two germline ends. The CDR3 is 14 residues long. Here the CDR3 reads CSARDRVSNQPQHF. CDR3 DNA sequence: TGCAGTGCTAGGGACAGAGTGAGCAATCAGCCCCAGCATTTT.

This clonotype was seen many times. This chain joins TRBV2 and TRBJ1-1; 8 bases agree with TRBD1. CDR1 and CDR2 from the germline V gene are SNHLY and FYNNEI. This CDR3 has 14 amino acids. With 6 bases clipped from V and 3 bases from J, the junction kept 6 bases outside the gene matches. CDR3 in amino acids: CASSEDRVDTEAFF. Here the CDR3 DNA reads TGTGCCAGCAGCGAGGACAGGGTTGACACTGAAGCTTTCTTT.

This clonotype turned up a few times. The chain carries TRBV2 and TRBJ1-1; D call uncertain. CDR3 length: 13 residues. Germline V CDR1 and CDR2: SNHLY, FYNNEI. V was pared by 6 bases and J by 0 bases, with 8 bases between. The DNA of the CDR3 is TGTGCCAGCAGGAGCTCAATGAACACTGAAGCTTTCTTT. Protein sequence: CASRSSMNTEAFF.

The chain carries TRBV6-1 and TRBJ2-5, with D perhaps matching TRBD1 (8 bases). Germline V gene data show CDR1 as MNHNS and CDR2 as SASEGT. Trimming stripped 8 bases from V and 7 bases from J, with 32 bases between. The CDR3 spans 18 residues. The CDR3: CASQDRVGEGGPRGTQYF. The CDR3, as DNA: TGTGCCAGCCAGGACAGGGTTGGTGAGGGGGGGCCAAGAGGGACCCAGTACTTC.

Points on this clonotype: One base away lies a much larger clone, so this may be a sequencing read error. A read error is likely, as this CDR3 ends without the conserved phenylalanine or tryptophan. The chain is built from TRBV10-3 and TRBJ1-2, with D uncertain. The CDR3 contains 13 residues. CDR1 and CDR2 (germline): ENHRY, SYGVKD. V dropped 5 bases and J dropped 4 bases, with 11 bases sitting between them. The CDR3 DNA reads TGTGCCATCAGTTATGAGGGAGGCTATGGCTACACCTAC. This gives the protein CAISYEGGYGYTY.

This clonotype was counted ten times or more. The chain links TRBV7-2 to TRBJ2-4; 8 bases fit TRBD1. After removal of 0 bases from V and 8 bases from J, the junction contained 6 bases not matched to a gene. Germline values: CDR1 SGHTA, CDR2 FQGNSA. The CDR3 spans 15 residues. The CDR3 region is CASSLAAGGLDIQYF. Here the CDR3 DNA reads TGTGCCAGCAGCTTAGCCGCAGGGGGCTTGGACATTCAGTACTTC.

The chain joins TRBV10-3 to TRBJ1-3; D is possibly TRBD1 (5 bases). V shed 2 bases and J shed 2 bases, with 10 bases lying between them. Per germline, CDR1 ENHRY and CDR2 SYGVKD. This CDR3 comprises 15 residues. CDR3 nucleotide sequence: TGTGCCATCAGTGAGGCGGTAGGGGCTGGAAACACCATATATTTT. Translating it yields CAISEAVGAGNTIYF.

This clonotype has ten or more counts. J is TRBJ2-3 and V is TRBV27, with D possibly TRBD2 on 6 matching bases. The length of the CDR3 is 14 residues. V lost 2 bases and J lost 5, with 11 bases in between. The germline CDR1 and CDR2 sequences are MNHEY and SMNVEV (reference sequence). This CDR3 reads CASSLETRVDTQYF. For the CDR3, the DNA is TGTGCCAGCAGTTTAGAGACTAGGGTAGATACGCAGTATTTT.

This chain connects TRBV20-1 to TRBJ2-1; D assignment may be TRBD1 or TRBD2 (5 bases each). The V end lost 3 bases, the J end lost 0 bases, and 15 bases lay between the germline ends. Germline CDR1 reads DFQATT; CDR2 reads SNEGSKA (reference sequence). This CDR3 region has 16 residues. CDR3 in DNA: TGCAGTGCTAGTCAAGGGTGGGGGAGCTCCTACAATGAGCAGTTCTTC. As protein: CSASQGWGSSYNEQFF.

This clonotype has ten or more counts. This rearrangement joins TRBV28 to TRBJ1-1, with 8 nucleotides matching TRBD1. In germline, CDR1 is MDHEN, CDR2 SYDVKM. This CDR3 is 12 amino acids long. V dropped 8 bases and J dropped 4; count of bases not matched to a gene: 3. CDR3 in DNA: TGTGCCAGCGGACAGGGCGGCACTGAAGCTTTCTTT. It translates to CASGQGGTEAFF.

This clonotype occurred a few times. V and J are TRBV6-2 or TRBV6-3 and TRBJ1-2; no clear D gene. From germline, CDR1 is MNHEY and CDR2 SVGEGT. This CDR3 is 15 amino acids long. V lost 2 bases and J lost 2, with 12 bases in between. The CDR3 here is CASSYGQRVNYGYTF. CDR3 nucleotides: TGTGCCAGCAGTTACGGCCAGAGAGTAAACTATGGCTACACCTTC.

This clonotype was counted between two and nine times. The chain uses TRBV2 and TRBJ2-1; D unresolved. Germline V CDR1 and CDR2: SNHLY, FYNNEI. The CDR3 is 14 residues long. Trimming shortened V by 5 bases and J by 4 bases, and 12 bases separated the two germline ends. The CDR3 DNA reads TGTGCCAGCAGTTTCGGGTCTCCATACAATGAGCAGTTCTTC. Protein product: CASSFGSPYNEQFF.

This chain links TRBV18 with TRBJ2-7; 13 nucleotides line up with TRBD2. This CDR3 spans 20 amino acids. Per germline, CDR1 KGHSH and CDR2 LQKENI. J lost 1 base, V lost 0 bases, and 12 bases had no gene match. CDR3 bases: TGTGCCAGCTCACCACCGGGAACTACTAGCGGGGGGGCCGAATCCTACGAGCAGTACTTC. It specifies CASSPPGTTSGGAESYEQYF.

This clonotype was observed a handful of times. The chain couples TRBV5-1 to TRBJ2-1; the match to TRBD2 covers 13 bases. This CDR3 has 16 residues. CDR1 is SGHRS and CDR2 is YFSETQ in the germline V gene. V was clipped by 2 bases and J by 10 bases; unmatched bases: 9. The CDR3 coding sequence is TGCGCCAGCAGCTTACGACTAGCGGGGGGCCCCGGGGAGCAGTTCTTC. Its translation is CASSLRLAGGPGEQFF.

This clonotype was recorded many times. This sequence joins TRBV6-5 and TRBJ1-2, with D possibly being TRBD1 (6 bases). V was clipped by 2 bases and J by 6 bases, with 13 bases between them. CDR3 size: 14 residues. Germline V gene sequence: CDR1 MNHEY, CDR2 SVGAGI. The CDR3 nucleotides are TGTGCCAGCAGTTACGGGGGCGGAATCGATGGCTACACCTTC. It codes for CASSYGGGIDGYTF.

Only a few counts were recorded for this clonotype. This sequence joins TRBV7-9 and TRBJ2-7, with 7 bases matching TRBD1. J was trimmed by 6 bases and V by 2 bases; bases with no gene match: 7. The CDR3 has 14 amino acids. CDR1 SEHNR and CDR2 FQNEAQ come from the germline V gene (reference sequence). CDR3 residues: CASSLIGRGSEQYF. Here the CDR3 DNA reads TGTGCCAGCAGCTTAATCGGCAGGGGGTCCGAGCAGTACTTC.